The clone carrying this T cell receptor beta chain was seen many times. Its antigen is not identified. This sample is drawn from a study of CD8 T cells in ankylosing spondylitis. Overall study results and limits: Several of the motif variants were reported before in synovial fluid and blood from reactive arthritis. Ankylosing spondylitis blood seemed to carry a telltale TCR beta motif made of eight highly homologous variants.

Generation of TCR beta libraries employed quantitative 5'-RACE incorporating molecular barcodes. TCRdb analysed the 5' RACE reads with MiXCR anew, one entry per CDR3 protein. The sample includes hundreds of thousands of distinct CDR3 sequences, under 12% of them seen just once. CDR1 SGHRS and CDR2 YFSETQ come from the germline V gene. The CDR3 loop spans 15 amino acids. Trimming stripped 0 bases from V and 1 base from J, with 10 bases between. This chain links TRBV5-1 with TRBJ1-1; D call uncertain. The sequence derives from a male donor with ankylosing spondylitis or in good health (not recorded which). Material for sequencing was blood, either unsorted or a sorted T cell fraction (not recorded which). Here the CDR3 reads CASSLGVAANTEAFF. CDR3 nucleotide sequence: TGCGCCAGCAGCTTGGGGGTCGCTGCGAACACTGAAGCTTTCTTT.